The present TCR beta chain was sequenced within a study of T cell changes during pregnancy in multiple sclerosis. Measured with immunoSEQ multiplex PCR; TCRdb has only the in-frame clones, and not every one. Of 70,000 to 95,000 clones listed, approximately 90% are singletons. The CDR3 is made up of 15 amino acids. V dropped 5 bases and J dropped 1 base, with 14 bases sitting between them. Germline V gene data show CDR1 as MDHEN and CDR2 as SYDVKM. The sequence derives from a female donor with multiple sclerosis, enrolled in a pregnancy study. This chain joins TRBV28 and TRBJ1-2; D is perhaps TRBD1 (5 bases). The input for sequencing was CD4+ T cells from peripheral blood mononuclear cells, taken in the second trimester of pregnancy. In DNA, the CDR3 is TGTGCCAGCAGTCGCCCGGGGGGGGGTAACTATGGCTACACCTTC. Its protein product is CASSRPGGGNYGYTF.